The following is a T cell receptor (beta chain) sequence with its context. This specimen comes from a study of T cell responses to AZD1222 COVID-19 vaccine. Germline CDR1 is SGHRS and CDR2 is YFSETQ. V lost 2 bases to trimming and J lost 5 bases, with 10 bases between them. The CDR3 sequence is 13 residues long. Produced via immunoSEQ multiplex PCR; TCRdb's table is partial and in-frame only. The sample has about 160,000 clones, about 95% seen once; the top ten hold over 1%. The chain combines TRBV5-1 with TRBJ1-2; D remains unclear. Sequenced here: peripheral blood, sampled on day 0 of AZD1222 vaccination. This clonotype was sampled from an adult in good health. The CDR3 sequence: CASSFGELYGYTF. The CDR3 region has the DNA TGCGCCAGCAGCTTCGGGGAACTATATGGCTACACCTTC.